The entry that follows covers one T cell receptor beta chain sequence. The antigen is undetermined. Profiled with immunoSEQ multiplex PCR; TCRdb holds only in-frame clones, not every one. Found here are fewer than 150,000 clones, 75% to 90% of them singletons; the top ten hold roughly 1.5%. With 6 bases clipped from V and 4 bases from J, the junction kept 7 bases outside the gene matches. CDR1 is MDHEN and CDR2 is SYDVKM in the germline V gene. CDR3 length: 14 amino acids. This record comes from a study of T cell responses to AZD1222 COVID-19 vaccine. Findings and limits, study-wide: Of the AZD1222 recipients, only five to seven were seropositive at baseline.

The source of this sequence is an adult in good health. The sequencing used peripheral blood, collected on day 0 of AZD1222 vaccination. The chain carries TRBV28 and TRBJ2-7, with TRBD1 matching over 9 bases. CDR3 in DNA: TGTGCCAGCAGCCGGGCCGGGACAGGGTACGAGCAGTACTTC. It codes for CASSRAGTGYEQYF.